The next 3 T cell receptor beta chains were all read from a single sample in a study of early T cells in non-severe SARS-CoV-2 infection listed by TCRdb under 2021. Libraries came from 5' RACE. Sequencing took place on a NextSeq 500. The public reads were quality trimmed at Q25 with fastp and then assembled into clones with MiXCR by TCRdb, keeping productive beta chains. For every CDR3 protein sequence, its rows merge into one entry that carries the most common genes and DNA. The sample data list fewer than 65,000 distinct CDR3 sequences, and almost 9.5% of these were observed just once. In total, the top ten clones hold over 1% of the sample. The sequenced sample consisted of whole blood. These receptors were collected from an adult who was a healthcare worker with PCR-confirmed SARS-CoV-2 infection or an uninfected control (not recorded which).

The sample holds a few counts of this clonotype. V is TRBV9 and J is TRBJ2-2; the D gene could be TRBD1 or TRBD2 (5 bases each). The germline V gene has CDR1 SGDLS and CDR2 YYNGEE. The V end was cut by 0 bases, the J end by 4 bases, with 16 bases between. The CDR3 length is 17 residues. CDR3 sequence (DNA): TGTGCCAGCAGCGTAGCTACGGGGCCCTATCGCACCGGGGAGCTGTTTTTT. Protein: CASSVATGPYRTGELFF. Drawing the rest from reference TRBV9 and TRBJ2-2, the complete variable domain is DSGVTQTPKHLITATGQRVTLRCSPRSGDLSVYWYQQSLDQGLQFLIQYYNGEERAKGNILERFSAQQFPDLHSELNLSSLELGDSALYFCASSVATGPYRTGELFFGEGSRLTVL.

This clonotype was picked up many times. This chain connects TRBV29-1 to TRBJ2-1, with D possibly matching TRBD1 (5 bases). V shed 4 bases and J shed 1 base, with 11 bases lying between them. Germline V gene lookup returns CDR1 SQVTM and CDR2 ANQGSEA. This CDR3 is 14 amino acids long. The CDR3 coding sequence is TGCAGCGTTGTGGACACCTCGTCCTACAATGAGCAGTTCTTC. Translation: CSVVDTSSYNEQFF.

This clonotype was recorded at least ten times. This chain uses TRBV19 with TRBJ2-1; 10 bases map to TRBD2. CDR3 length: 16 amino acids. CDR1 is LNHDA, CDR2 SQIVND, per germline (reference sequence). The V and J ends lost 6 bases and 4 bases, in that order; junction bases with no gene match: 9. The CDR3 loop reads CASRKGLAGAYNEQFF. The CDR3 DNA reads as TGTGCCAGTAGGAAGGGCCTAGCGGGGGCTTACAATGAGCAGTTCTTC.